The present T cell receptor beta chain was sequenced within a study of CD8 T cells in Susac syndrome. Random-hexamer reverse transcription was applied to roughly 0.5 to 1 ug RNA. With immunoSEQ multiplex PCR, TCR beta CDR3 was amplified across 54 Vbeta and 13 Jbeta. TCRdb independently ran MiXCR on the immunoSEQ multiplex PCR reads; one entry per CDR3 protein. Of hundreds of thousands of distinct CDR3 sequences listed, approximately 85% were seen once; the top ten hold over 0.1%. J lost 8 bases, V lost 7 bases, and 10 bases had no gene match. This CDR3 has 14 residues. Looked up from germline, CDR1 is MNHEY and CDR2 is SMNVEV (reference sequence). General study findings and limits: The relatively small number of individuals in the TCR sequencing and HLA analysis was acknowledged by the study.

Regarding this clonotype: Its antigen is as yet unknown.

Sequencing targeted TCR beta in T cells from blood (CD8+ and CD4+). TEMRA cells were FACS-enriched, and CD8+ and CD4+ T cells were isolated negatively. The receptor was derived from a human donor with multiple sclerosis. The chain links TRBV27 to TRBJ2-1; 8 positions match TRBD2. The source material was CD8+ T cells from PBMCs. The CDR3 protein is CASTHPGGEYEQFF. The CDR3 DNA sequence: TGTGCCAGCACCCACCCGGGAGGGGAGTATGAGCAGTTCTTC.